These 26 T cell receptor beta chains were all obtained from the same sample, sequenced in a study of neurological immune-mediated disorders (dated by TCRdb to about 2019). Preparation of the library involved 5' RACE. Reads for this sample came from an Illumina HiSeq 2500. Starting from the raw public reads, TCRdb applied fastp trimming at Q25, assembled clones with MiXCR and retained in-frame beta chains. Here each entry gathers all rows of one CDR3 protein and keeps the most common genes and DNA. The sample table lists around 64,000 distinct CDR3 sequences, roughly 13% of them with a count of one. Approximately 12% of the sample goes to the ten largest clones. The sequencing sample was made of PBMCs. These receptors were taken from a woman aged 60-75 years with HTLV-1-associated myelopathy (HAM/TSP).

In its sample, this clonotype was seen many times. This chain links TRBV10-3 with TRBJ2-7; TRBD1 is a possible D gene (5 bases). From germline, CDR1 is ENHRY and CDR2 SYGVKD. The length of the CDR3 is 12 residues. Trimming removed 10 bases from V and 3 bases from J, with 13 bases in between. The CDR3: CATHDSHYEQYF. The CDR3 region has the DNA TGTGCCACCCATGACAGCCACTACGAGCAGTACTTC.

On this clonotype: A much larger clone is a single base away; this may be a read error. The chain employs TRBV10-3 and TRBJ2-1, with 7 bases matching TRBD2. Unmatched junction bases numbered 4, after V lost 4 bases and J lost 10 bases. Germline CDR1 is ENHRY and CDR2 is SYGVKD. The CDR3 consists of 12 residues. CDR3 in amino acids: CAISGLASEQFF. The DNA for the CDR3 is TGTGCCATCAGTGGACTAGCCTCGGAGCAGTTCTTC.

This clonotype has at least ten counts. The CDR3 bases are TGTGCCAGCAGCGTAGGCCTACAGGGCGGTGAAAAACTGTTTTTT. It encodes CASSVGLQGGEKLFF. This chain links TRBV9 with TRBJ1-4; the D gene is possibly TRBD1 (6 bases). V was trimmed by 0 bases and J by 7 bases, leaving 13 bases between them. CDR1 is SGDLS and CDR2 is YYNGEE in the germline V gene. The CDR3 contains 15 residues.

This clonotype was counted at least ten times. This chain joins TRBV20-1 and TRBJ2-1; 13 bases map to TRBD2. The CDR3 contains 17 residues. The J segment lost 5 bases and the V segment lost 2 bases, leaving 9 bases of the junction unmatched. Germline V gives CDR1 DFQATT, CDR2 SNEGSKA (reference sequence). In DNA, the CDR3 is TGCAGTGCTAGACCACGGACTAGCGGGAGTTTCAACAATGAGCAGTTCTTC. Its translation: CSARPRTSGSFNNEQFF.

The chain carries TRBV19 and TRBJ1-1; D might be TRBD1 (6 bases). Germline values: CDR1 LNHDA, CDR2 SQIVND (reference sequence). V lost 6 bases, J lost 2 bases, and 16 bases lay in between. The CDR3 covers 15 residues. The CDR3, as DNA: TGTGCCAGTAGACAGGGTCGTGCGAAAAACACTGAAGCTTTCTTT. Translation gives CASRQGRAKNTEAFF.

At least ten counts were recorded for this clonotype. The V and J genes are TRBV29-1 and TRBJ2-7, with TRBD1 as a possible D gene (6 bases). Germline V gives CDR1 SQVTM, CDR2 ANQGSEA. V shed 6 bases and J shed 3 bases, with 12 bases lying between them. This CDR3 has 12 amino acids. The CDR3 region is CSVGQTYYEQYF. The DNA of the CDR3 is TGCAGCGTAGGACAGACCTACTACGAGCAGTACTTC.

This clonotype was recorded at least ten times. This chain links TRBV29-1 with TRBJ2-7; tentatively, D is TRBD1 (6 bases). V lost 6 bases to trimming and J lost 5 bases, with 17 bases between them. The CDR3 consists of 13 residues. Germline assignment: CDR1 SQVTM and CDR2 ANQGSEA. As DNA, the CDR3 is TGCAGCGTAGGGGGACGGAATGCGCACGAGCAGTACTTC. This sequence encodes CSVGGRNAHEQYF.

The V gene is TRBV20-1, the J gene TRBJ2-1; no clear D. The V gene's germline CDR1 is DFQATT and CDR2 SNEGSKA (reference sequence). Trimming pared 4 bases from V and 7 bases from J, leaving 8 bases between. This CDR3 spans 11 amino acids. CDR3 sequence reads: CSATAKNEQFF. The CDR3 nucleotides are TGCAGTGCTACGGCGAAGAATGAGCAGTTCTTC.

This clonotype was recorded at least ten times. The rearrangement joins TRBV10-2 to TRBJ2-7; the match to TRBD1 covers 12 bases. This CDR3 has 14 amino acids. Trimming removed 2 bases from V and 6 bases from J; junction bases left unmatched: 2. Germline lookup yields CDR1 WSHSY and CDR2 SAAADI. The CDR3 protein is CASSEGTGGVEQYF. CDR3 DNA sequence: TGCGCCAGCAGTGAGGGGACAGGGGGCGTCGAGCAGTACTTC.

Points on this clonotype: This sequence may be a read error, since a much larger clone differs from it by one base. This chain joins TRBV6-5 and TRBJ1-1; D is uncertain. Per the germline V gene, CDR1 is MNHEY and CDR2 is SVGAGI. This CDR3 is built from 13 residues. The V end was cut by 4 bases, the J end by 1 base, with 7 bases between. The CDR3 here is CASSWKENTEAFF. The CDR3 nucleotides read TGTGCCAGCAGTTGGAAAGAGAACACTGAAGCTTTCTTT.

This clonotype has more than one count but fewer than ten. The gene calls are TRBV5-1 and TRBJ2-2, with D hard to call. V lost 1 base and J lost 4, with 8 bases in between. This CDR3 spans 14 amino acids. Germline-derived CDR1 and CDR2 are SGHRS and YFSETQ. This CDR3 is CASSLSTATGELFF. The CDR3 DNA reads TGCGCCAGCAGCTTGTCCACAGCCACCGGGGAGCTGTTTTTT.

V and J are TRBV5-6 and TRBJ2-6; no clear D. Germline loops: CDR1 SGHDT, CDR2 YYEEEE. The CDR3 has 16 amino acids. V was trimmed by 3 bases and J by 0 bases, leaving 10 bases between them. The CDR3, as DNA: TGTGCCAGCAGCTCCCTTTGGGGCTCTGGGGCCAACGTCCTGACTTTC. Its protein is CASSSLWGSGANVLTF.

The chain recombines TRBV6-6 with TRBJ2-7, with D possibly being TRBD1 (6 bases). From germline, CDR1 is MNHNY and CDR2 SVGAGI (reference sequence). Trimming removed 6 bases from V and 0 bases from J, with 15 bases in between. The length of the CDR3 is 15 residues. The CDR3 sequence is CASSHRAISSYEQYF. The CDR3 region has the DNA TGTGCCAGCAGCCACAGGGCCATAAGCTCCTACGAGCAGTACTTC.

The chain employs TRBV20-1 and TRBJ2-3; TRBD2 matches at 7 bases. The ends lost 4 bases at V and 2 bases at J; junction bases unmatched: 12. The germline V gene encodes CDR1 DFQATT and CDR2 SNEGSKA (reference sequence). The CDR3 sequence is 16 residues long. This chain's CDR3 is CSATRGGGVLTDTQYF. The CDR3 bases are TGCAGTGCTACCCGGGGCGGGGGAGTTCTCACAGATACGCAGTATTTT.

This clonotype was seen many times. The gene calls are TRBV5-1 and TRBJ2-7; TRBD1 agrees at 8 bases. V lost 8 bases, J lost 5 bases, and 3 bases stayed unmatched. This CDR3 contains 11 residues. CDR1 SGHRS and CDR2 YFSETQ come from the germline V gene. The CDR3 DNA reads TGCGCCAGGGGACAGGAGAACGAGCAGTACTTC. Translating gives CARGQENEQYF.

At least ten counts were recorded for this clonotype. This rearrangement joins TRBV2 to TRBJ2-6, with D possibly matching TRBD2 (5 bases). The length of the CDR3 is 15 residues. Germline V gives CDR1 SNHLY, CDR2 FYNNEI. V lost 8 bases to trimming and J lost 0 bases, with 11 bases between them. CDR3 sequence: CASGLGNSGANVLTF. The CDR3 DNA sequence: TGTGCCAGCGGACTGGGTAACTCTGGGGCCAACGTCCTGACTTTC.

This clonotype was counted many times. The J gene is TRBJ2-7, the V gene TRBV29-1, with TRBD1 matching over 10 bases. Trimming removed 7 bases from V and 4 bases from J; junction bases left unmatched: 10. Germline-derived CDR1 and CDR2 are SQVTM and ANQGSEA. This CDR3 has 14 residues. The CDR3 coding sequence is TGCAGCGCCCTAGTGACAGGGGGCGGTTACGAGCAGTACTTC. This codes for CSALVTGGGYEQYF.

This clonotype was counted many times. V is TRBV12-3 or TRBV12-4 and J is TRBJ2-5, with 9 bases fitting TRBD1. This CDR3 spans 16 amino acids. The junction had 9 bases not matched to a gene; V was cut back by 2 bases and J by 5 bases. The CDR3 region has the DNA TGTGCCAGCAGTTTAAGGGACAGGGAGCCCCAGGAGACCCAGTACTTC. Translated: CASSLRDREPQETQYF.

This clonotype has at least ten counts. V is TRBV2 and J is TRBJ1-5; TRBD1 aligns across 7 bases. The CDR3 is 14 residues long. V trimming: 6 bases; J trimming: 0 bases; junction bases outside the gene matches: 2. Germline V CDR1 and CDR2: SNHLY, FYNNEI. The CDR3, as DNA: TGTGCCAGCAGAGGGACAGTTAGCAATCAGCCCCAGCATTTT. This sequence encodes CASRGTVSNQPQHF.

This clonotype was found many times. Here the CDR3 DNA reads TGTGCCAGCAGCGTAGGAGCGGACCTCTTCGCAGATACGCAGTATTTT. Translating gives CASSVGADLFADTQYF. The chain links TRBV9 to TRBJ2-3, with a possible D match to TRBD2 (5 bases). V was cut by 0 bases and J by 4 bases, with 15 bases left in between. CDR3 size: 16 residues. The germline V gene encodes CDR1 SGDLS and CDR2 YYNGEE.

This clonotype was seen at least ten times. The chain couples TRBV27 to TRBJ2-1; TRBD1 is a possible D gene (5 bases). Trimming removed 6 bases from V and 8 bases from J, with 11 bases in between. Germline CDR1 MNHEY, CDR2 SMNVEV (reference sequence). This CDR3 has 12 residues. The DNA for the CDR3 is TGTGCCAGCAGGACTTGGGGCGATGAGCAGTTCTTC. Protein: CASRTWGDEQFF.

This clonotype was counted ten times or more. This chain uses TRBV20-1 with TRBJ1-1; D might be TRBD1 (5 bases). The CDR3 consists of 16 residues. V lost 1 base, J lost 1 base, and 16 bases lay in between. Germline V lookup: CDR1 DFQATT, CDR2 SNEGSKA (reference sequence). The CDR3 DNA is TGCAGTGCTAGAGTGTTTGGGGGTGGGAAGAACACTGAAGCTTTCTTT. Its protein product is CSARVFGGGKNTEAFF.

This clonotype was observed many times. The chain carries TRBV9 and TRBJ2-1, with D possibly TRBD2 on 6 matching bases. The CDR3 is made up of 14 amino acids. From germline, CDR1 is SGDLS and CDR2 YYNGEE. Trimming took 3 bases from V and 10 from J, leaving 17 bases between them. For the CDR3, the DNA is TGTGCCAGCAGCGGCGCGTTCCGGGACTCCGAGCAGTTCTTC. The encoded protein is CASSGAFRDSEQFF.

This clonotype was detected ten times or more. V usage is TRBV20-1 and J usage is TRBJ2-3; D ambiguous. The germline V and J ends were trimmed by 5 bases and 6 bases, with 12 bases remaining between them. CDR3 length: 12 amino acids. In germline, CDR1 is DFQATT, CDR2 SNEGSKA (reference sequence). The chain's CDR3 is CSAWNGWDTQYF. In DNA, the CDR3 is TGCAGTGCTTGGAATGGCTGGGATACGCAGTATTTT.

This clonotype was recorded at least ten times. The chain combines TRBV2 with TRBJ2-2; D might be TRBD1 or TRBD2, each matching 5 bases. Germline V CDR1 and CDR2: SNHLY, FYNNEI. The CDR3 sequence is 12 residues long. The V end was cut by 9 bases, the J end by 4 bases, with 9 bases between. In DNA form, the CDR3 reads TGTGCCAGTTTGGGGGTCACCGGGGAGCTGTTTTTT. Its protein product is CASLGVTGELFF.

This clonotype occurred many times. The chain carries TRBV4-1 and TRBJ2-7, with 7 bases aligning to TRBD1. CDR3 length: 15 residues. With V trimmed by 3 bases and J by 7 bases, 12 bases remained unmatched. Germline assignment: CDR1 MGHRA and CDR2 YSYEKL. CDR3 sequence: CASSQPTGVLREQYF. In nucleotides, the CDR3 is TGCGCCAGCAGCCAGCCCACAGGGGTACTACGAGAGCAGTACTTC.